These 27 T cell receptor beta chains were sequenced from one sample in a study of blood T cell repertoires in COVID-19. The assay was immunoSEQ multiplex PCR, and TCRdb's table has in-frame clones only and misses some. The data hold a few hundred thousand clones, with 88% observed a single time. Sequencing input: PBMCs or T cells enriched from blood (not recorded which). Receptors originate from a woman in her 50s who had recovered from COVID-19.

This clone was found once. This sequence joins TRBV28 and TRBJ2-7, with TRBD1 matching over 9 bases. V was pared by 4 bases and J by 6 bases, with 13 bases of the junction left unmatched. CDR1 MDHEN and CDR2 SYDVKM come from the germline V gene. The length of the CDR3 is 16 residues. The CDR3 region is CASSSSRTGASGEQYF. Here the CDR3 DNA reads TGTGCCAGCAGTTCATCCCGGACAGGGGCCTCCGGCGAGCAGTACTTC.

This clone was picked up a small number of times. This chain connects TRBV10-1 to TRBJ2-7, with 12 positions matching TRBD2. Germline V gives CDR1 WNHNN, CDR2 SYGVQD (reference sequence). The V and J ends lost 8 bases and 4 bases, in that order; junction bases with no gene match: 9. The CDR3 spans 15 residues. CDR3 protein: CASPTSGSQLYEQYF. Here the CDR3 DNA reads TGCGCCAGCCCGACTAGCGGGAGCCAGCTGTACGAGCAGTACTTC.

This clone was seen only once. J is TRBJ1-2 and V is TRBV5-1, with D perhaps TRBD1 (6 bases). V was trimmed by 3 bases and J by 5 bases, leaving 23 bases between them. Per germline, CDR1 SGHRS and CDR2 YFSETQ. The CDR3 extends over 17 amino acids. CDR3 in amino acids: CASSSTYLGGLRYGYTF. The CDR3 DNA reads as TGCGCCAGCAGCTCGACATACTTAGGGGGATTACGGTATGGCTACACCTTC.

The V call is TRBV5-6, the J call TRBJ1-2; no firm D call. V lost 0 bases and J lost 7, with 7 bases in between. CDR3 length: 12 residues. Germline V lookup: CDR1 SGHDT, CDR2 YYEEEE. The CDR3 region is CASSLVPGGYTF. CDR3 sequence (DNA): TGTGCCAGCAGCTTGGTACCAGGTGGCTACACCTTC.

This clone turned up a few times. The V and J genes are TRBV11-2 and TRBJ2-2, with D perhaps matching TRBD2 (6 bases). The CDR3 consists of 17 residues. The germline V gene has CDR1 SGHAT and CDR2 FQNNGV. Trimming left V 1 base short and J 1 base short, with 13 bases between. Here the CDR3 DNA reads TGTGCCAGCAGCTTAGTAGGAGGGGCTGAGAACACCGGGGAGCTGTTTTTT. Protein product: CASSLVGGAENTGELFF.

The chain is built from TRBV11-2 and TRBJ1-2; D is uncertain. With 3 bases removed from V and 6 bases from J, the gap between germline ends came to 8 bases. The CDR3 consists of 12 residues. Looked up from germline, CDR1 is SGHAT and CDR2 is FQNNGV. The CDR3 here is CASSFEGNGYTF. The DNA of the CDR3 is TGTGCCAGCAGCTTCGAGGGTAATGGCTACACCTTC.

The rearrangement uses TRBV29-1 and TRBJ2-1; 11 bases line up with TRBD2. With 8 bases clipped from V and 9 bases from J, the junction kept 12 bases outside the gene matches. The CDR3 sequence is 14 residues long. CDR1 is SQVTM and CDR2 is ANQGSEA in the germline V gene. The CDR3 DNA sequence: TGCAGCACCGCTGGTCTAGCGGGAGGAGTTGAGCAGTTCTTC. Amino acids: CSTAGLAGGVEQFF.

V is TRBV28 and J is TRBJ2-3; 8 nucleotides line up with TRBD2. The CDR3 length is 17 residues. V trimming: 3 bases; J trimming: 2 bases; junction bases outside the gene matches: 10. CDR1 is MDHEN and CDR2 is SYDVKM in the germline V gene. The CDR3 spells CASSLIKTSGNTDTQYF. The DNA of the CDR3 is TGTGCCAGCAGTTTGATAAAAACTAGCGGAAACACAGATACGCAGTATTTT.

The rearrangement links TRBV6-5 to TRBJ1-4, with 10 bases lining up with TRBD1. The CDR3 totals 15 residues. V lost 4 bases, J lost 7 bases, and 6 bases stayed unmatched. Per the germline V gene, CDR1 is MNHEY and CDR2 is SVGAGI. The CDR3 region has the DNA TGTGCCAGCAGTTCCGCCGGGACAGGGGCTGAAAAACTGTTTTTT. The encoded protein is CASSSAGTGAEKLFF.

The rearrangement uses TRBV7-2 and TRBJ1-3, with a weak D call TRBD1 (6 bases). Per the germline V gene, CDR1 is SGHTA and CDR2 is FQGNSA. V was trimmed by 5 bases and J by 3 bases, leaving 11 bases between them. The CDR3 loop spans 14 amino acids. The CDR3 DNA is TGTGCCAGCAGCCTAAAAGGGGGTGGAAACACCATATATTTT. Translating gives CASSLKGGGNTIYF.

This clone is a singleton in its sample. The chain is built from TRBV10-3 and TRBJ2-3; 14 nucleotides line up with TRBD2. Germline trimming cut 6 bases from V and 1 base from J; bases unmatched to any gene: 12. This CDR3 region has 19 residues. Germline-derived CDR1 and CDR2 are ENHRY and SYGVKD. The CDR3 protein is CAIRRGLAGVGSGTDTQYF. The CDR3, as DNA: TGTGCCATCAGGAGGGGACTAGCGGGAGTGGGGTCGGGCACAGATACGCAGTATTTT.

CDR3 DNA sequence: TGTGCCAGCAGCGGACAGGGAGGTTACGAAAAACTGTTTTTT. Its translation: CASSGQGGYEKLFF. The genes are TRBV2 and TRBJ1-4; 8 bases match TRBD1. J gave up 8 bases and V 6 bases, and 8 bases lay outside the gene matches. The CDR3 sequence is 14 residues long. Germline V gives CDR1 SNHLY, CDR2 FYNNEI.

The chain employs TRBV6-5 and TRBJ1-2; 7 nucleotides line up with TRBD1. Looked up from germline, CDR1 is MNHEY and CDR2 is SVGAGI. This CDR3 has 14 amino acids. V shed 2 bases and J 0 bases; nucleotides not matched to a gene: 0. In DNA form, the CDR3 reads TGTGCCAGCAGTTACGGGACAGCTAACTATGGCTACACCTTC. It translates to CASSYGTANYGYTF.

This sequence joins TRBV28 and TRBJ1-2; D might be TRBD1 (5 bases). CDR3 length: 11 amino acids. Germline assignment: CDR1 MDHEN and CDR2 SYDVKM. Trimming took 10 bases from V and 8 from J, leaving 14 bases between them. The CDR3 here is CAITQGWGYTF. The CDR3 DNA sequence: TGTGCCATCACGCAGGGATGGGGCTACACCTTC.

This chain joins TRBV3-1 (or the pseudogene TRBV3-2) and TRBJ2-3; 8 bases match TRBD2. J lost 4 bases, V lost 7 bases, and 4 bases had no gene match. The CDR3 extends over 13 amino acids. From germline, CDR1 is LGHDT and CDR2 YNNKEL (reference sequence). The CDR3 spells CASKGLVSDTQYF. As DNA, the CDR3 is TGTGCCAGCAAGGGACTAGTATCAGATACGCAGTATTTT.

Here the CDR3 DNA reads TGTGCCAGCAGTTATGATTTCGGGAGCCCGAATGAGCAGTTCTTC. It encodes CASSYDFGSPNEQFF. This chain uses TRBV6-5 with TRBJ2-1, with a weak D call TRBD2 (6 bases). V was shortened by 3 bases and J by 7 bases, with 16 bases between the two germline ends. CDR3 length equals 15 residues. Germline V gene data show CDR1 as MNHEY and CDR2 as SVGAGI.

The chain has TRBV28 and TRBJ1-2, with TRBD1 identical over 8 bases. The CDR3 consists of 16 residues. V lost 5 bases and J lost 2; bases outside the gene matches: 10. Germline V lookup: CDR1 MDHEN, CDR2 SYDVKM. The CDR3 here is CASSRDRTSFNYGYTF. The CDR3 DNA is TGTGCCAGCAGTCGGGACAGGACATCTTTCAACTATGGCTACACCTTC.

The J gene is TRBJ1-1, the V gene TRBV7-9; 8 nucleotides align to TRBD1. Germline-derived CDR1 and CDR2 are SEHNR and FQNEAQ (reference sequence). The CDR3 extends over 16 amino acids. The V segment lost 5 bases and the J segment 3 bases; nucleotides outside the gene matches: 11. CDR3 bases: TGTGCCAGCAGCCCGGGGCCAGGGGGCACTGACACTGAAGCTTTCTTT. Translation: CASSPGPGGTDTEAFF.

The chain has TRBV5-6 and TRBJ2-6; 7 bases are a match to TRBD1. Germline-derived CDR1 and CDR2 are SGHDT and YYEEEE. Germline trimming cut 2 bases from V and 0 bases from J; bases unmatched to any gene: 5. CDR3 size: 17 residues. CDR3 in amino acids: CASSLQGLSSGANVLTF. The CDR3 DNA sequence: TGTGCCAGCAGCTTACAGGGGTTAAGCTCTGGGGCCAACGTCCTGACTTTC.

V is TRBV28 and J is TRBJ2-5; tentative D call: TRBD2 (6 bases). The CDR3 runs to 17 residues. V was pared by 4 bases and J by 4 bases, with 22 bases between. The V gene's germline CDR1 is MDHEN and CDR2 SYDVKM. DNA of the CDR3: TGTGCCAGCAGTTGGGGTGAAGGTTGGGGGGACCTAGAGACCCAGTACTTC. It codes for CASSWGEGWGDLETQYF.

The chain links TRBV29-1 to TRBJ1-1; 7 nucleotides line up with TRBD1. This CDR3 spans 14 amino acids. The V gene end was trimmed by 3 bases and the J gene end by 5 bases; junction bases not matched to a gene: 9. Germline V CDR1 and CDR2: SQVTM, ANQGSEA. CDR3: CSVEKSRGRTEAFF. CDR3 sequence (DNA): TGCAGCGTTGAGAAAAGCAGGGGGAGGACTGAAGCTTTCTTT.

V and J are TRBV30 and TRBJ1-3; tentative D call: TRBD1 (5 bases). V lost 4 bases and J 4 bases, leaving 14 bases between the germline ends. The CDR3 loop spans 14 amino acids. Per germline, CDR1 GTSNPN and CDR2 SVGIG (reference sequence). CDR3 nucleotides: TGTGCCTGGAAGTCTGGACACCGAGGAAACACCATATATTTT. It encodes CAWKSGHRGNTIYF.

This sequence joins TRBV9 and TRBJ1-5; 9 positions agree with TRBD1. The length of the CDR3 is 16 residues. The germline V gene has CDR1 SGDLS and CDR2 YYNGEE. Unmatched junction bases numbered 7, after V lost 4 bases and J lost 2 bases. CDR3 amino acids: CASSPGQGGRNQPQHF. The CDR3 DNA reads TGTGCCAGCAGCCCGGGACAGGGTGGGCGCAATCAGCCCCAGCATTTT.

The CDR3 DNA sequence: TGTGCCAGCAGTTTATCAACAGGGGGCGAGCAGTACTTC. Amino acids: CASSLSTGGEQYF. J is TRBJ2-7 and V is TRBV28, with 8 nucleotides matching TRBD1. V trimming: 1 base; J trimming: 6 bases; junction bases outside the gene matches: 2. This CDR3 region has 13 residues. Germline V CDR1 and CDR2: MDHEN, SYDVKM. Filled out from reference TRBV28 and TRBJ2-7, the complete variable domain reads DVKVTQSSRYLVKRTGEKVFLECVQDMDHENMFWYRQDPGLGLRLIYFSYDVKMKEKGDIPEGYSVSREKKERFSLILESASTNQTSMYLCASSLSTGGEQYFGPGTRLTVT.

Here the CDR3 reads CASRQDRVTYGYTF. As DNA, the CDR3 is TGTGCCAGCAGGCAAGACAGGGTCACATATGGCTACACCTTC. V usage is TRBV27 and J usage is TRBJ1-2; 7 nucleotides line up with TRBD1. The CDR3 runs to 14 residues. Germline CDR1 and CDR2: MNHEY and SMNVEV (reference sequence). The V gene end was trimmed by 6 bases and the J gene end by 5 bases; junction bases not matched to a gene: 9.

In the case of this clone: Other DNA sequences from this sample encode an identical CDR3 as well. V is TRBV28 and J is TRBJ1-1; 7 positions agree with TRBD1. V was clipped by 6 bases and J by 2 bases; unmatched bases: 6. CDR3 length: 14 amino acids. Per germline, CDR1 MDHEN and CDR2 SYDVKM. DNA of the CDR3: TGTGCCAGCAGCCTGGGGACAGTTAACACTGAAGCTTTCTTT. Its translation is CASSLGTVNTEAFF. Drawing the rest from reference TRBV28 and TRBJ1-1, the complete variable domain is DVKVTQSSRYLVKRTGEKVFLECVQDMDHENMFWYRQDPGLGLRLIYFSYDVKMKEKGDIPEGYSVSREKKERFSLILESASTNQTSMYLCASSLGTVNTEAFFGQGTRLTVV.

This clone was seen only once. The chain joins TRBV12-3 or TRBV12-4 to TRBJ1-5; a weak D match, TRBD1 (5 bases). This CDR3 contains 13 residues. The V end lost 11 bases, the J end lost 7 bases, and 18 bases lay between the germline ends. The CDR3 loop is CASMGQGTQPQHF. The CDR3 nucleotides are TGTGCCTCAATGGGCCAGGGAACCCAGCCCCAGCATTTT.